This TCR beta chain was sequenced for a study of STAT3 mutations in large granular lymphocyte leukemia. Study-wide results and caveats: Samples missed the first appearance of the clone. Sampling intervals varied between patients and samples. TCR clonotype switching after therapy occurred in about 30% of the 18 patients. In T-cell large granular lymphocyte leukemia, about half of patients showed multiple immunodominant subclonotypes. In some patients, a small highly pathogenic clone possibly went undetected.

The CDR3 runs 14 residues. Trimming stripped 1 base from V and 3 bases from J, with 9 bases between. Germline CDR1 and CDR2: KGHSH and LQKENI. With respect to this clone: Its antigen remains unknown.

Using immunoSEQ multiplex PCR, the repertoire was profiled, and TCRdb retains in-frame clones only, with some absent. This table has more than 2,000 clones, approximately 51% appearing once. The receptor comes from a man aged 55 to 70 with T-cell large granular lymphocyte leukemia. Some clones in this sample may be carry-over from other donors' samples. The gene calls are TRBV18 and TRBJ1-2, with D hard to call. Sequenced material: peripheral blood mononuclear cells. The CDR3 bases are TGTGCCAGCTCACCACGATCCCAGGACTATGGCTACACCTTC. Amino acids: CASSPRSQDYGYTF. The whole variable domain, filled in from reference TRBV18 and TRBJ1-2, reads NAGVMQNPRHLVRRRGQEARLRCSPMKGHSHVYWYRQLPEEGLKFMVYLQKENIIDESGMPKERFSAEFPKEGPSILRIQQVVRGDSAAYFCASSPRSQDYGYTFGSGTRLTVV.